This passage covers 22 T cell receptor beta chains from one sample sequenced in a study of T cell repertoires in ileal Crohn's disease. Only in-frame clones appear in the TCRdb table, and some are missing; sequencing was by immunoSEQ multiplex PCR. The table shows about 8,400 clones, with approximately 80% occurring only once. The sequenced sample was ileal tissue. The receptors originated from an adult with Crohn's disease.

Worth noting for this clone: Other DNA sequences of this sample code for an identical CDR3. The chain has TRBV2 and TRBJ1-5; no definite D call. The CDR3 contains 11 residues. Germline lookup yields CDR1 SNHLY and CDR2 FYNNEI. Trimming removed 6 bases at V and 4 bases at J, with 4 bases between. CDR3 region: CASRGNQPQHF. Here the CDR3 DNA reads TGTGCCAGCAGAGGAAATCAGCCCCAGCATTTT.

For this clone: Other DNA sequences in the sample encode the same CDR3. The gene calls are TRBV29-1 and TRBJ2-3, with no clear D. Trimming took off 4 bases at V and 1 base at J, with 6 bases between the two ends. Germline values: CDR1 SQVTM, CDR2 ANQGSEA. The CDR3 has 12 amino acids. In DNA form, the CDR3 reads TGCAGCGTTGTGGAAGGCACAGATACGCAGTATTTT. Residues: CSVVEGTDTQYF.

V usage is TRBV14 and J usage is TRBJ2-1; TRBD2 matches at 8 bases. Germline CDR1 is SGHDN and CDR2 is FVKESK. The J segment lost 2 bases and the V segment lost 4 bases, leaving 7 bases of the junction unmatched. CDR3 length: 16 amino acids. The CDR3 here is CASSLILAGPYNEQFF. The CDR3 DNA sequence: TGTGCCAGCAGCCTGATCCTAGCGGGCCCCTACAATGAGCAGTTCTTC. Full variable domain (outside the CDR3, taken from reference TRBV14 and TRBJ2-1): EAGVTQFPSHSVIEKGQTVTLRCDPISGHDNLYWYRRVMGKEIKFLLHFVKESKQDESGMPNNRFLAERTGGTYSTLKVQPAELEDSGVYFCASSLILAGPYNEQFFGPGTRLTVL.

This clone has a single count. The V call is TRBV10-3, the J call TRBJ2-3; 9 bases fit TRBD1. Germline values: CDR1 ENHRY, CDR2 SYGVKD. J gave up 1 base and V 0 bases, and 2 bases lay outside the gene matches. The CDR3 has 16 amino acids. The CDR3 region is CAISESRTGGTDTQYF. The DNA of the CDR3 is TGTGCCATCAGTGAGTCGAGGACAGGGGGCACAGATACGCAGTATTTT.

The genes are TRBV6-1 and TRBJ1-1; D unclear. The CDR3 is made up of 13 amino acids. Germline CDR1 and CDR2: MNHNS and SASEGT. V was shortened by 2 bases and J by 4 bases, with 8 bases between the two germline ends. CDR3 amino acids: CASSEQASTEAFF. The CDR3 coding sequence is TGTGCCAGCAGTGAACAGGCCTCCACTGAAGCTTTCTTT.

The V gene is TRBV19, the J gene TRBJ2-1; D may be TRBD1 or TRBD2 (5 bases each). The germline V gene has CDR1 LNHDA and CDR2 SQIVND (reference sequence). The CDR3 is 13 amino acids. Trimming took off 10 bases at V and 4 bases at J, with 14 bases between the two ends. Here the CDR3 reads CATGTTLYNEQFF. The CDR3 DNA sequence: TGTGCCACCGGGACCACCTTATACAATGAGCAGTTCTTC.

This chain joins TRBV28 and TRBJ1-2; TRBD1 might be the D (6 bases). V was shortened by 5 bases and J by 4 bases, with 17 bases between the two germline ends. The germline gives CDR1 MDHEN, CDR2 SYDVKM. The CDR3 sequence is 15 residues long. The CDR3 DNA follows: TGTGCCAGCAGTCGGCCGCTCGGGGGGCTCTATGGCTACACCTTC. Amino acids: CASSRPLGGLYGYTF.

The genes are TRBV2 and TRBJ2-7; D might be TRBD1 or TRBD2, each matching 6 bases. The CDR3 is 16 amino acids. Germline V gives CDR1 SNHLY, CDR2 FYNNEI. The V gene lost 4 bases and the J gene lost 5 bases, with 21 bases spanning the gap. In DNA, the CDR3 is TGTGCCAGCAGTGGCCGAGGGGGAGGTAGGCTCAACGAGCAGTACTTC. As protein: CASSGRGGGRLNEQYF.

The chain carries TRBV6-5 and TRBJ2-1, with 7 bases fitting TRBD2. The V gene's germline CDR1 is MNHEY and CDR2 SVGAGI. This CDR3 region has 16 residues. The V gene end was trimmed by 2 bases and the J gene end by 4 bases; junction bases not matched to a gene: 8. CDR3 sequence reads: CASSYTSSGLYNEQFF. The CDR3 nucleotides read TGTGCCAGCAGTTACACTTCTAGCGGCCTATACAATGAGCAGTTCTTC.

The chain employs TRBV5-4 and TRBJ2-1; 8 positions agree with TRBD2. CDR3 length: 15 residues. V was clipped by 0 bases and J by 6 bases; unmatched bases: 5. Germline CDR1 SGHNT, CDR2 YYREEE (reference sequence). The CDR3 DNA reads TGTGCCAGCAGCTTGGACCTAGCGGGTGGCAATGAGCAGTTCTTC. The encoded protein is CASSLDLAGGNEQFF.

The chain is built from TRBV29-1 and TRBJ1-2; 7 bases are shared with TRBD1. Germline CDR1 SQVTM, CDR2 ANQGSEA. J lost 8 bases, V lost 5 bases, and 8 bases had no gene match. CDR3 size: 12 residues. In DNA, the CDR3 is TGCAGCGTTTTACAGGGGACGGGGGGCTACACCTTC. The encoded protein is CSVLQGTGGYTF. Looking up the rest from reference TRBV29-1 and TRBJ1-2 gives the full variable domain: SAVISQKPSRDICQRGTSLTIQCQVDSQVTMMFWYRQQPGQSLTLIATANQGSEATYESGFVIDKFPISRPNLTFSTLTVSNMSPEDSSIYLCSVLQGTGGYTFGSGTRLTVV.

This chain uses TRBV27 with TRBJ2-7, with unresolved D. The V and J ends lost 6 bases and 1 base respectively, with 13 bases between them. Germline CDR1 is MNHEY and CDR2 is SMNVEV (reference sequence). This CDR3 has 14 residues. The CDR3 is CASRRIGGSYEQYF. The CDR3 nucleotides are TGTGCCAGCAGGAGAATCGGCGGATCCTACGAGCAGTACTTC.

This chain uses TRBV7-2 with TRBJ2-7, with 7 bases that match TRBD2. The trim removed 5 bases at V and 4 bases at J, leaving 14 bases unmatched. The germline V gene encodes CDR1 SGHTA and CDR2 FQGNSA. The CDR3 runs to 16 residues. The CDR3 sequence: CASSAKVGGRGYEQYF. CDR3 nucleotides: TGTGCCAGCAGCGCCAAGGTCGGCGGGAGAGGGTACGAGCAGTACTTC. Drawing the rest from reference TRBV7-2 and TRBJ2-7, the complete variable domain is GAGVSQSPSNKVTEKGKDVELRCDPISGHTALYWYRQSLGQGLEFLIYFQGNSAPDKSGLPSDRFSAERTGGSVSTLTIQRTQQEDSAVYLCASSAKVGGRGYEQYFGPGTRLTVT.

For this clone: The identical CDR3 is also encoded by other nucleotide sequences in the sample. The chain combines TRBV2 with TRBJ1-1, with D hard to call. The CDR3 spans 11 residues. Trimming removed 6 bases from V and 1 base from J, with 3 bases in between. Germline lookup yields CDR1 SNHLY and CDR2 FYNNEI. This CDR3 reads CASRGNTEAFF. The CDR3, as DNA: TGTGCCAGCAGAGGGAACACTGAAGCTTTCTTT. The whole variable domain, filled in from reference TRBV2 and TRBJ1-1, reads EPEVTQTPSHQVTQMGQEVILRCVPISNHLYFYWYRQILGQKVEFLVSFYNNEISEKSEIFDDQFSVERPDGSNFTLKIRSTKLEDSAMYFCASRGNTEAFFGQGTRLTVV.

The chain uses TRBV19 and TRBJ2-7; D ambiguous. V lost 5 bases and J lost 4, with 18 bases in between. CDR1 and CDR2 from the germline V gene are LNHDA and SQIVND (reference sequence). CDR3 length: 15 residues. In nucleotides, the CDR3 is TGTGCCAGTAGTTCCCCCGGTCCAGCCTTTTACGAGCAGTACTTC. Translating it yields CASSSPGPAFYEQYF.

This chain's CDR3 is CASSSDENEQFF. CDR3 nucleotide sequence: TGTGCCAGCAGTTCCGACGAGAATGAGCAGTTCTTC. V gene TRBV2 combines with J gene TRBJ2-1; D gene ambiguous. The CDR3 loop spans 12 amino acids. Per germline, CDR1 SNHLY and CDR2 FYNNEI. V lost 5 bases, J lost 7 bases, and 9 bases lay in between.

The rearrangement uses TRBV29-1 and TRBJ1-5; TRBD1 agrees at 7 bases. From germline, CDR1 is SQVTM and CDR2 ANQGSEA. The CDR3 extends over 13 amino acids. With V trimmed by 7 bases and J by 1 base, 4 bases remained unmatched. The CDR3 sequence is CSARGQSNQPQHF. The CDR3 bases are TGCAGCGCCCGGGGACAGAGCAATCAGCCCCAGCATTTT.

The chain has TRBV19 and TRBJ2-5, with 8 bases fitting TRBD1. Germline loops: CDR1 LNHDA, CDR2 SQIVND (reference sequence). V was pared by 0 bases and J by 4 bases, with 1 base of the junction left unmatched. The CDR3 extends over 14 amino acids. The DNA for the CDR3 is TGTGCCAGTAGTATAGACGGGACAGGAGAGACCCAGTACTTC. Translated: CASSIDGTGETQYF.

This chain joins TRBV11-2 and TRBJ2-2; D possibly corresponds to TRBD2 (6 bases). Germline-derived CDR1 and CDR2 are SGHAT and FQNNGV. Trimming removed 5 bases at V and 3 bases at J, with 13 bases between. The CDR3 is 15 residues long. CDR3 protein: CASSQEGSYTGELFF. The CDR3 bases are TGTGCCAGCAGCCAGGAGGGTAGTTACACCGGGGAGCTGTTTTTT.

V and J are TRBV27 and TRBJ2-1; 8 bases line up with TRBD1. V dropped 5 bases and J dropped 5; count of bases not matched to a gene: 5. Germline CDR1 MNHEY, CDR2 SMNVEV (reference sequence). This CDR3 is 14 amino acids long. CDR3 DNA sequence: TGTGCCAGCAGTCTGACAGGGGTTCACAATGAGCAGTTCTTC. Its protein is CASSLTGVHNEQFF.

The rearrangement uses TRBV19 and TRBJ2-7; TRBD2 matches 13 bases. The CDR3 runs to 16 residues. Per germline, CDR1 LNHDA and CDR2 SQIVND (reference sequence). The junction had 5 bases not matched to a gene; V was cut back by 3 bases and J by 3 bases. This CDR3 reads CASSMATSGRFYEQYF. CDR3 bases: TGTGCCAGTAGTATGGCGACTAGCGGGAGGTTCTACGAGCAGTACTTC.

The chain joins TRBV30 to TRBJ1-2; 9 bases align to TRBD1. The CDR3 is 14 amino acids. Germline assignment: CDR1 GTSNPN and CDR2 SVGIG (reference sequence). With 1 base clipped from V and 14 bases from J, the junction kept 14 bases outside the gene matches. The CDR3 nucleotides read TGTGCCTGGAGTGGGGGGACAGGGTGGGTTAGTTCGACCTTC. This codes for CAWSGGTGWVSSTF.